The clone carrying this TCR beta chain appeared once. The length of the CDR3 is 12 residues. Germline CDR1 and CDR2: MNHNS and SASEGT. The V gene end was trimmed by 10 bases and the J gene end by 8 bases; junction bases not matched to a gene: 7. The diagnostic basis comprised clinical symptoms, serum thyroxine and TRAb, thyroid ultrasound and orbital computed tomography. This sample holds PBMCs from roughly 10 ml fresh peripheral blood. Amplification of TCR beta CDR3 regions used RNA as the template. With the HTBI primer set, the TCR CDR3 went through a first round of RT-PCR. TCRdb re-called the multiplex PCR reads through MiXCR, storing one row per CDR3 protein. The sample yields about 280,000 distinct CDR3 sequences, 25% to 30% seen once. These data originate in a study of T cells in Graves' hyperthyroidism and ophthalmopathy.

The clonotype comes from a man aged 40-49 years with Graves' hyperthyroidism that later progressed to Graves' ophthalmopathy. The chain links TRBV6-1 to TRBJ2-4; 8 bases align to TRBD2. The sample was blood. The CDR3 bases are TGTGCCACCCTCCCGGGGGGGGACATTCAGTACTTC. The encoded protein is CATLPGGDIQYF.